This T cell receptor (beta chain) appears in the sequencing data of a study of T-cell memory formation after mild COVID-19. The V gene lost 3 bases and the J gene lost 1 base, with 16 bases spanning the gap. From germline, CDR1 is LNHNV and CDR2 YYDKDF (reference sequence). The CDR3 loop spans 16 amino acids. TCRdb itself ran the 5' RACE reads through MiXCR, one entry per CDR3 protein. The table shows under 250,000 distinct CDR3 sequences, with approximately 15% occurring only once. A few counts support this clonotype. The sequencing input was PBMCs or a T cell subset sorted from them (not recorded which). The V gene is TRBV15, the J gene TRBJ2-7, with a tentative D call TRBD2 (6 bases). The source is an adult woman who had mild COVID-19 (a few samples of this study predate the infection). Cell type and time point are not known. CDR3 loop: CATSRALGGASYEQYF. The CDR3, as DNA: TGTGCCACCAGCAGGGCGCTCGGGGGAGCGTCCTACGAGCAGTACTTC.